This T cell receptor beta chain was captured in a study of blood T cell repertoires in COVID-19. Some clones are missing from TCRdb's copy, which holds only in-frame ones; the method was immunoSEQ multiplex PCR. The profile covers under 70,000 clones, with around 80% appearing a single time and about a fifth taken by the ten largest. This CDR3 has 15 residues. From germline, CDR1 is MNHEY and CDR2 SVGAGI. V lost 9 bases to trimming and J lost 0 bases, with 17 bases between them. The receptor was isolated from an elderly woman with active or convalescent COVID-19. The chain employs TRBV6-5 and TRBJ1-1; TRBD1 is a possible D gene (6 bases). The sequenced sample was peripheral blood. The CDR3 loop reads CASDGNRVMNTEAFF. CDR3 sequence (DNA): TGTGCCAGTGATGGAAACAGGGTGATGAACACTGAAGCTTTCTTT.